The clone carrying this T cell receptor beta chain was counted a few times. Antigen specificity is unknown. The ends lost 2 bases at V and 4 bases at J; junction bases unmatched: 7. The CDR3 totals 15 residues. Germline V gives CDR1 MNHEY, CDR2 SMNVEV (reference sequence). TCRdb re-analysed the PCR reads in MiXCR, keeping a single row per CDR3 protein. Found here are hundreds of thousands of distinct CDR3 sequences, 15% to 20% of them singletons; the top ten hold 0.85%. The data were taken from a study of molecular identifiers for immune sequencing clone quantification. Study at large: Five aliquots were made in replicates from the RNA of approximately 20,000 or 98,000 naive CD8 cells, and four were sequenced.

General study results and limits: Jurkat TCR RNA spiked in from one cell (amid 950,000 to 1,000,000 naive cells) was reportedly detectable.

Construction of naive CD8 libraries employed about 17,000 to 1,100,000 sorted cells together with 10%, 30% or 50% RNA. The rearrangement links TRBV27 to TRBJ1-1; 7 bases are a match to TRBD1. The TCR originated in a human donor in good health. Some libraries in this study had Jurkat cell RNA spiked in. Sequenced: naive CD8+ T cells from blood, with Jurkat cell RNA spiked in. Regarding subset: FACS-sorted CD8+CD4-CCR7+CD45RA+ naive T cells. The chain's CDR3 is CASSLLNTGATEAFF. The DNA of the CDR3 is TGTGCCAGCAGTTTACTAAATACAGGGGCCACTGAAGCTTTCTTT.